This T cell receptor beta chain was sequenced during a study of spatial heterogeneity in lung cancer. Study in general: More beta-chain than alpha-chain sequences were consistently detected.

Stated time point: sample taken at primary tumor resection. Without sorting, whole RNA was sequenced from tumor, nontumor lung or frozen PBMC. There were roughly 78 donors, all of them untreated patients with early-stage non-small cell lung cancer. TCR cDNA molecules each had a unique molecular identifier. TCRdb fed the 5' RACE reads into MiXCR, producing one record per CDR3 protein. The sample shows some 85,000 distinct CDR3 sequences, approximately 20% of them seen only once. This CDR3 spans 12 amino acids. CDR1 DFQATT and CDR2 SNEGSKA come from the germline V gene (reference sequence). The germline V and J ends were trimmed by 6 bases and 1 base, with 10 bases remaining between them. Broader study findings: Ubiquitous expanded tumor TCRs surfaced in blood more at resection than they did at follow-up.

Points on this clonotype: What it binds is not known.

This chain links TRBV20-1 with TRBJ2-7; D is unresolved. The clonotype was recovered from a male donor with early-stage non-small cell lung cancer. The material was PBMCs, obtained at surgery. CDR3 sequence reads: CSAELMSYEQYF. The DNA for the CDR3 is TGCAGTGCGGAGCTGATGTCCTACGAGCAGTACTTC.